This T cell receptor (beta chain) is drawn from a study of cytomegalovirus exposure and HLA in healthy donors. The CDR3 has 14 residues. CDR1 and CDR2 from the germline V gene are SGHRS and YFSETQ. The trim removed 2 bases at V and 6 bases at J, leaving 5 bases unmatched. The repertoire was sequenced with immunoSEQ multiplex PCR; TCRdb's copy has only in-frame clones and lacks some. In the table there are roughly 140,000 clones, 90% to 95% of which are singletons. This TCR was sampled from a man aged 18 to 29 in good health and CMV-seronegative. The sequencing sample was made of PBMCs. This chain uses TRBV5-1 with TRBJ2-7, with 10 bases matching TRBD1. In nucleotides, the CDR3 is TGCGCCAGCAGCTTCCGGGACAGGGGTGGCGAGCAGTACTTC. Its protein product is CASSFRDRGGEQYF.